These T cell receptor beta chains were read from a single sample in a study of shared clonotypes between healthy human individuals. Here immunoSEQ multiplex PCR was the method, and the copy in TCRdb shows in-frame clones only, minus some. The data hold about 450,000 clones, with roughly 80% observed a single time. Sequenced material: PBMCs. These receptors were taken from a woman aged 35 to 49 in good health. Some clones in this sample may be carry-over from other donors' samples. Each CDR3 is given with its conserved first and last residue. D genes are given only for firm matches.

d_gene | j_gene | len | v_gene | CDR3aa | CDR3nt
TRBD1 | TRBJ1-2 | 16 | TRBV5-1 | CASSHGQGRGNYGYTF | TGCGCCAGCAGCCACGGACAGGGAAGGGGTAACTATGGCTACACCTTC
- | TRBJ2-1 | 16 | TRBV4-2 | CASSQDLLAPGNEQFF | TGTGCCAGCAGCCAAGATCTACTCGCCCCGGGGAATGAGCAGTTCTTC
- | TRBJ2-4 | 13 | TRBV7-9 | CASSLAGSDIQYF | TGTGCCAGCAGCTTAGCCGGGTCAGACATTCAGTACTTC
- | TRBJ2-6 | 14 | TRBV5-5 | CASSFRSGANVLTF | TGTGCCAGCAGCTTTCGCTCTGGGGCCAACGTCCTGACTTTC
- | TRBJ1-4 | 12 | TRBV7-8 | CASSSSWEKLFF | TGTGCCAGCAGCTCCTCCTGGGAAAAACTGTTTTTT
- | TRBJ2-7 | 12 | TRBV30 | CAWSVSAYEQYF | TGTGCCTGGAGTGTATCTGCCTACGAGCAGTACTTC
- | TRBJ2-5 | 11 | TRBV30 | CAWSGRETQYF | TGTGCCTGGAGCGGGAGAGAGACCCAGTACTTC
- | TRBJ1-4 | 13 | TRBV28 | CASSLAAFEKLFF | TGTGCCAGCAGTTTGGCAGCCTTTGAAAAACTGTTTTTT
TRBD1 | TRBJ1-5 | 15 | TRBV28 | CASRRYGQGDQPQHF | TGTGCCAGCAGGAGATACGGACAGGGAGATCAGCCCCAGCATTTT
- | TRBJ2-7 | 13 | TRBV4-3 | CASSQGQFYEQYF | TGCGCCAGCAGCCAAGGGCAGTTCTACGAGCAGTACTTC
- | TRBJ2-3 | 16 | TRBV6-1 | CASSEAVQGSTDTQYF | TGTGCCAGCAGTGAAGCGGTCCAGGGGAGCACAGATACGCAGTATTTT
TRBD2 | TRBJ2-1 | 14 | TRBV6-1 | CASSVAGGGRGQFF | TGTGCCAGCAGCGTAGCGGGGGGGGGACGAGGGCAGTTCTTC